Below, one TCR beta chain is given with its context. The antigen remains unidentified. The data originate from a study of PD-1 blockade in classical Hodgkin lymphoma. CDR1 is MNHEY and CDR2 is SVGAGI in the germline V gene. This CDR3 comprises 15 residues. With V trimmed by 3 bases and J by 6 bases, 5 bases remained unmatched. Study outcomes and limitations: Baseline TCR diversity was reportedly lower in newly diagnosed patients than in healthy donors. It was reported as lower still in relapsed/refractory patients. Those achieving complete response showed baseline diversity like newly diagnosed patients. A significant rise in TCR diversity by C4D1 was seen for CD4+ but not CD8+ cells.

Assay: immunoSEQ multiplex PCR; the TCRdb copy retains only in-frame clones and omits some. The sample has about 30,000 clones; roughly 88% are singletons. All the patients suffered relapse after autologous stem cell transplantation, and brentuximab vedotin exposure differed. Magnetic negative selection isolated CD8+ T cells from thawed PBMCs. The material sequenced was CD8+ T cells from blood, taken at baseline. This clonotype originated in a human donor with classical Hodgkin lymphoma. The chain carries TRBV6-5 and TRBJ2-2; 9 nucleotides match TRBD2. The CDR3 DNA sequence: TGTGCCAGCAGTTATCAGCGGGAGGCGGCCGGGGAGCTGTTTTTT. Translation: CASSYQREAAGELFF.